Listed below are T cell receptor beta chains from one sample, sequenced in a study of blood T cell repertoires in COVID-19. Clones were sequenced by immunoSEQ multiplex PCR, and TCRdb holds only the in-frame ones, with some missing. There are 35,000 to 55,000 clones in the sample; approximately 89% occur only once, and around 3.5% lies in the top ten. Sequencing was carried out using peripheral blood. These receptor sequences come from a human donor in a cohort sampled during active COVID-19. CDR3s include the opening cysteine and the closing phenylalanine or tryptophan. Each record gives: D gene, V gene, clone size, J gene, CDR3 protein, CDR3 DNA. D genes are given only for firm matches. The size entry is marked missing in some rows and otherwise reads once, few, many or a size class.

.	TRBV6-6	.	TRBJ1-1	CASSATQGNTEAFF	TGTGCCAGCAGTGCTACACAGGGTAACACTGAAGCTTTCTTT
.	TRBV4-1	.	TRBJ2-5	CASSPRGGEETQYF	TGCGCCAGCAGCCCACGTGGAGGGGAAGAGACCCAGTACTTC
.	TRBV21-1	.	TRBJ2-5	CASSKASAGGGETQYF	TGTGCCAGCAGCAAAGCCTCAGCGGGAGGGGGAGAGACCCAGTACTTC
TRBD1	TRBV6-5	.	TRBJ1-2	CASSFLIDRVYGYTF	TGTGCCAGCAGCTTCCTCATAGACAGGGTCTATGGCTACACCTTC
.	TRBV29-1	.	TRBJ1-1	CSITLGAGFTEAFF	TGCAGCATCACCCTGGGGGCAGGGTTCACTGAAGCTTTCTTT
TRBD1	TRBV4-2	.	TRBJ1-3	CASSQPDRAGNTIYF	TGTGCCAGCAGCCAACCGGACAGGGCAGGAAACACCATATATTTT
TRBD1	TRBV9	.	TRBJ1-1	CASSVTFAPGQGTEAFF	TGTGCCAGCAGCGTAACATTCGCTCCGGGACAGGGGACTGAAGCTTTCTTT
.	TRBV6-5	.	TRBJ1-1	CASSSEHRVNTEAFF	TGTGCCAGCAGTTCCGAACACCGGGTGAACACTGAAGCTTTCTTT
.	TRBV2	.	TRBJ1-5	CASSEARGVNQPQHF	TGTGCCAGCAGTGAAGCCCGGGGGGTTAATCAGCCCCAGCATTTT
.	TRBV5-6	few	TRBJ1-2	CASSFVDGYTF	TGTGCCAGCAGCTTCGTCGATGGCTACACCTTC
.	TRBV2	.	TRBJ2-7	CASAEGVAPYYEQYF	TGTGCCAGCGCGGAAGGTGTCGCCCCCTACTACGAGCAGTACTTC
.	TRBV10-2	.	TRBJ2-3	CASGYGIPLGEGSTDTQYF	TGCGCCAGCGGGTATGGTATCCCACTCGGAGAGGGAAGCACAGATACGCAGTATTTT
.	TRBV10-3	few	TRBJ1-6	CAISEERGNSPLHF	TGTGCCATCAGTGAGGAAAGGGGAAACTCACCCCTCCACTTT
TRBD2	TRBV12-5	.	TRBJ2-3	CASGLGGLAGYTDTQYF	TGTGCTAGTGGTTTGGGCGGTCTAGCGGGTTACACAGATACGCAGTATTTT
TRBD1	TRBV15	.	TRBJ1-4	CATSLDRANEKLFF	TGTGCCACCAGCCTGGACAGGGCTAATGAAAAACTGTTTTTT
.	TRBV7-3	once	TRBJ2-3	CASSLNVLTGGQDTQYF	TGTGCCAGCAGCTTAAATGTACTCACCGGAGGGCAAGATACGCAGTATTTT
.	TRBV6-5	.	TRBJ1-1	CASKGGTRYTEAFF	TGTGCCAGCAAGGGGGGGACGCGGTACACTGAAGCTTTCTTT
TRBD1	TRBV6-5	.	TRBJ1-4	CASRTDRGSGEKLFF	TGTGCCAGCAGGACAGACAGGGGGTCGGGTGAAAAACTGTTTTTT
TRBD1	TRBV27	.	TRBJ2-7	CASSLLQGEIYEQYF	TGTGCCAGCAGTCTATTGCAGGGGGAGATCTACGAGCAGTACTTC
.	TRBV10-3	.	TRBJ1-2	CAISENPGPYGYTF	TGTGCCATCAGTGAGAATCCAGGGCCGTATGGCTACACCTTC
.	TRBV11-2	.	TRBJ1-1	CASSFKGETVEAFF	TGTGCCAGCAGCTTCAAGGGGGAGACAGTGGAAGCTTTCTTT
.	TRBV9	.	TRBJ1-1	CASSVGAVDTEAFF	TGTGCCAGCAGCGTGGGAGCAGTGGATACTGAAGCTTTCTTT
.	TRBV6-6	few	TRBJ2-7	CASSYYRGGNYEQYF	TGTGCCAGCAGTTACTACAGGGGGGGTAACTACGAGCAGTACTTC
TRBD2	TRBV9	once	TRBJ2-1	CASSVAVWGTSGSSEQFF	TGTGCCAGCAGCGTAGCTGTATGGGGGACTAGCGGGAGTAGTGAGCAGTTCTTC
TRBD2	TRBV15	few	TRBJ2-5	CATSRGGRTQETQYF	TGTGCCACCAGCCGGGGGGGAAGAACACAAGAGACCCAGTACTTC
.	TRBV3-1/TRBV3-2	.	TRBJ2-1	CASSQDRFNEQFF	TGTGCCAGCAGCCAAGACAGGTTCAATGAGCAGTTCTTC
.	TRBV18	.	TRBJ1-1	CASSPAQRDSAFF	TGTGCCAGCTCACCGGCACAGAGGGATTCGGCTTTCTTT
.	TRBV2	.	TRBJ1-1	CASRPTDLNTEAFF	TGTGCCAGCAGGCCGACAGATCTGAACACTGAAGCTTTCTTT
TRBD1	TRBV7-3	.	TRBJ1-1	CASRLTGDTEAFF	TGTGCCAGCAGGCTAACAGGGGACACTGAAGCTTTCTTT
.	TRBV28	.	TRBJ1-5	CASSSFGGASNQPQHF	TGTGCCAGCAGTTCCTTCGGGGGAGCTAGCAATCAGCCCCAGCATTTT
TRBD2	TRBV3-1/TRBV3-2	.	TRBJ2-5	CASSPPGLGETQYF	TGTGCCAGCAGCCCACCGGGACTAGGGGAGACCCAGTACTTC
.	TRBV30	once	TRBJ2-7	CAGTTENYEQYF	TGTGCCGGGACAACCGAGAACTACGAGCAGTACTTC
.	TRBV27	few	TRBJ1-3	CASSLKGTGNTIYF	TGTGCCAGCAGTTTGAAGGGGACTGGAAACACCATATATTTT
TRBD1	TRBV27	.	TRBJ2-1	CASGTGTGVEQFF	TGTGCCAGCGGAACCGGGACAGGGGTTGAGCAGTTCTTC
.	TRBV11-2	.	TRBJ2-3	CASSLAGSDTQYF	TGTGCCAGCAGCTTAGCAGGGTCCGATACGCAGTATTTT
.	TRBV9	.	TRBJ1-4	CASSVGARVQEKLFF	TGTGCCAGCAGCGTAGGAGCCAGGGTCCAGGAAAAACTGTTTTTT
.	TRBV9	.	TRBJ1-6	CASSASGDSPLHF	TGTGCCAGCAGCGCCTCAGGGGATTCACCCCTCCACTTT
.	TRBV20-1	.	TRBJ2-7	CSASLQFSYEQYF	TGCAGTGCTAGTTTACAGTTCTCCTACGAGCAGTACTTC
.	TRBV7-9	.	TRBJ2-7	CASSPDARSGEQYF	TGTGCCAGCAGCCCGGACGCCAGGTCGGGAGAGCAGTACTTC
TRBD2	TRBV27	.	TRBJ2-7	CASSWGGSYEQYF	TGTGCCAGCAGTTGGGGGGGATCCTACGAGCAGTACTTC
TRBD1	TRBV7-6	.	TRBJ1-1	CASSLAKTGQGASEAFF	TGTGCCAGCAGCTTAGCGAAAACGGGACAGGGGGCTTCTGAAGCTTTCTTT
TRBD2	TRBV6-6	.	TRBJ2-1	CASSQGLAGHEQFF	TGTGCCAGCAGCCAAGGCCTAGCGGGACATGAGCAGTTCTTC
TRBD1	TRBV19	.	TRBJ2-3	CASSPGQVPSTDTQYF	TGTGCCAGTAGTCCAGGACAGGTCCCTAGCACAGATACGCAGTATTTT
TRBD1	TRBV5-1	.	TRBJ1-4	CASSFGTGGYEKLFF	TGCGCCAGCAGCTTCGGGACAGGGGGCTATGAAAAACTGTTTTTT
.	TRBV6-8	.	TRBJ1-5	CASWGERTVIVRVVNQPQHF	TGTGCCAGCTGGGGAGAAAGGACAGTAATAGTGAGGGTAGTCAATCAGCCCCAGCATTTT
TRBD2	TRBV28	.	TRBJ2-1	CASSSFTSGSNEQFF	TGTGCCAGCAGCTCCTTTACTAGCGGGAGCAATGAGCAGTTCTTC
TRBD1	TRBV23-1	.	TRBJ1-5	CASSHRRQGRTQPQHF	TGCGCCAGCAGTCACAGACGACAGGGGAGAACTCAGCCCCAGCATTTT